This is a list of T cell receptor beta chains from one sample in a study of blood T cell repertoires in COVID-19. Using immunoSEQ multiplex PCR, the repertoire was profiled, and TCRdb retains in-frame clones only, with some absent. The table shows hundreds of thousands of clones, with 85% occurring only once. The sequenced sample was PBMCs or T cells enriched from blood (not recorded which). Source of these receptors: a woman aged 45-60 years who had recovered from COVID-19. Each CDR3 is given with its conserved first and last residue. Fields, in order: V gene, D gene, CDR3 length, clone size, J gene, CDR3 DNA, CDR3 protein. A D gene is named only where the DNA matches it firmly. Only part of the rows carry a size: once, few, many, or a class if the clone is expanded.

TRBV6-2/TRBV6-3	TRBD2	18	few	TRBJ2-2	TGTGCCAGCAGTCAACGGGGTCTAGCGGGACCGAACACCGGGGAGCTGTTTTTT	CASSQRGLAGPNTGELFF
TRBV6-5	TRBD1	16	.	TRBJ2-7	TGTGCCAGCAGTTACAAGGGTCCGGGACAGGGCAACGAGCAGTACTTC	CASSYKGPGQGNEQYF
TRBV18	TRBD1	18	.	TRBJ2-7	TGTGCCAGCTCACCAACGAGACAGGGGACCCCGAAGTCCTACGAGCAGTACTTC	CASSPTRQGTPKSYEQYF
TRBV28	.	16	.	TRBJ1-2	TGTGCCAGCGGGGGAAAATGGGACATCGCTCACTATGGCTACACCTTC	CASGGKWDIAHYGYTF
TRBV21-1	.	15	.	TRBJ2-1	TGTGCCAGCACCCTCTGGCTAGCGGGAAACAATGAGCAGTTCTTC	CASTLWLAGNNEQFF
TRBV5-3	TRBD2	17	.	TRBJ2-5	TGTGCCAGAAGCTTGGGTCTAGCGGGGGGGAAGGTAGAGACCCAGTACTTC	CARSLGLAGGKVETQYF
TRBV27	TRBD1	15	.	TRBJ1-5	TGTGCCAGCAGTGGGACGACAGGGCGAAATCAGCCCCAGCATTTT	CASSGTTGRNQPQHF
TRBV19	TRBD1	11	.	TRBJ1-4	TGTGCCAGTAGTATAGGACAGGGGGCATTTTTT	CASSIGQGAFF
TRBV30	TRBD1	14	.	TRBJ1-5	TGTGCCTGGAGTGGAGGACAGGGTGGTCAGCCCCAGCATTTT	CAWSGGQGGQPQHF
TRBV30	.	17	.	TRBJ1-5	TGTGCCTGGAGTAAGGGGAGCGGGTTGGCCAGCAATCAGCCCCAGCATTTT	CAWSKGSGLASNQPQHF
TRBV3-1/TRBV3-2	TRBD1	15	.	TRBJ1-2	TGTGCCAGCAGCCAAGAGACAGGGCCTGACGATGGCTACACCTTC	CASSQETGPDDGYTF
TRBV28	.	14	.	TRBJ1-1	TGTGCCAGCAATTTATTAGCGGGGCATACTGAAGCTTTCTTT	CASNLLAGHTEAFF
TRBV5-4	TRBD1	17	.	TRBJ1-1	TGTGCCAGCACTCCCCGCGGGACAGGGGTCATGAACACTGAAGCTTTCTTT	CASTPRGTGVMNTEAFF
TRBV3-1/TRBV3-2	.	12	.	TRBJ2-3	TGTGCCAGCAGCCAAGTTAGAGATACGCAGTATTTT	CASSQVRDTQYF
TRBV29-1	TRBD1	12	.	TRBJ1-1	TGCAGCGTTGATGAGGGGGCGCTCGGAGCTTTCTTT	CSVDEGALGAFF
TRBV5-1	TRBD1	14	.	TRBJ1-1	TGCGCCAGCGGATCAGGGGGTGGGAACACTGAAGCTTTCTTT	CASGSGGGNTEAFF
TRBV19	.	14	.	TRBJ2-7	TGTGCCAGTAGTATACAGGGGGGCACCTACGAGCAGTACTTC	CASSIQGGTYEQYF
TRBV5-1	.	15	once	TRBJ2-2	TGCGCCAGCCAGGACATTCGATCGAACACCGGGGAGCTGTTTTTT	CASQDIRSNTGELFF
TRBV5-6	TRBD1	15	.	TRBJ2-7	TGTGCCAGCAGCTTCCCACAGGGGGCTAGGTACGAGCAGTACTTC	CASSFPQGARYEQYF
TRBV6-4	.	14	.	TRBJ2-2	TGTGCCAGCAGTGGTCAGGGCGGTACCGGGGAGCTGTTTTTT	CASSGQGGTGELFF
TRBV19	TRBD2	15	.	TRBJ2-5	TGTGCCAGTAGTACGGCTAGCGGGATGTGGGAGACCCAGTACTTC	CASSTASGMWETQYF
TRBV6-5	.	12	.	TRBJ1-2	TGTGCCAGCTACGACTCTTTCTATGGCTACACCTTC	CASYDSFYGYTF
TRBV18	.	13	.	TRBJ2-7	TGTGCCAGCTCACCCCAGGACTGGACCGAGCAGTACTTC	CASSPQDWTEQYF
TRBV29-1	TRBD2	15	.	TRBJ2-7	TGCAGCGTTGGGGGGACTAGCGGTTCGACCTACGAGCAGTACTTC	CSVGGTSGSTYEQYF
TRBV2	.	13	.	TRBJ2-3	TGTGCCAGCTGTAGGAGGTCCACAGATACGCAGTATTTT	CASCRRSTDTQYF
TRBV29-1	.	12	.	TRBJ2-7	TGCAGCGTTGACAGAGGGAGCGGGGAGCAGTACTTC	CSVDRGSGEQYF
TRBV5-1	TRBD1	14	.	TRBJ1-1	TGCGCCAGCAGTTTCCGGGACAGGGGTACTGAAGCTTTCTTT	CASSFRDRGTEAFF
TRBV29-1	.	12	.	TRBJ2-7	TGCAGCGCCAGCGGACAGTCCTACGAGCAGTACTTC	CSASGQSYEQYF